Shown below are 8 T cell receptor beta chains from a single sample sequenced in a study of shared clonotypes between healthy human individuals. The naive CD8 population came from CD45RO-negative cells selected for CCR7, without terminally differentiated effector memory CD45RA+ cells. The assay was immunoSEQ multiplex PCR, and TCRdb's table has in-frame clones only and misses some. The sample holds over 2,000,000 clones, just under 95% seen once. The sequenced material came from naive CD8+ T cells from PBMCs. The receptors derive from a young man in good health. Some clones in this sample may be carry-over from other donors' samples.

This clone was seen just once. V is TRBV11-2 and J is TRBJ2-7; D possibly uses TRBD1 or TRBD2 (6 bases each). The germline V gene encodes CDR1 SGHAT and CDR2 FQNNGV. The CDR3 totals 13 residues. V shed 1 base and J shed 7 bases, with 11 bases lying between them. The CDR3: CASSLGGAGEQYF. The CDR3 bases are TGTGCCAGCAGCTTAGGGGGGGCTGGGGAGCAGTACTTC.

This sequence joins TRBV9 and TRBJ2-2, with 9 bases lining up with TRBD2. Trimming took 4 bases from V and 5 from J; bases not matched to a gene: 9. This CDR3 comprises 16 residues. The germline gives CDR1 SGDLS, CDR2 YYNGEE. The CDR3 nucleotides read TGTGCCAGCAGCCCTCTTAGCGGGAGAGGGACCGGGGAGCTGTTTTTT. It specifies CASSPLSGRGTGELFF. Drawing the rest from reference TRBV9 and TRBJ2-2, the complete variable domain is DSGVTQTPKHLITATGQRVTLRCSPRSGDLSVYWYQQSLDQGLQFLIQYYNGEERAKGNILERFSAQQFPDLHSELNLSSLELGDSALYFCASSPLSGRGTGELFFGEGSRLTVL.

The CDR3 region has the DNA TGTGCCAGCAGCCCCCGGACAGGGGGCGGAAATGAGCAGTTCTTC. This translates into CASSPRTGGGNEQFF. V and J are TRBV9 and TRBJ2-1; 11 bases are a match to TRBD1. J gave up 7 bases and V 4 bases, and 7 bases lay outside the gene matches. The CDR3 sequence is 15 residues long. CDR1 is SGDLS and CDR2 is YYNGEE in the germline V gene.

The V gene is TRBV5-5, the J gene TRBJ1-4; no firm D call. Germline assignment: CDR1 SGHKS and CDR2 YYEKEE (reference sequence). Between the trimmed V and J ends, which lost 2 bases and 4 bases, there was a span of 15 bases. The CDR3 has 16 amino acids. In nucleotides, the CDR3 is TGTGCCAGCAGCTTTAGGCCGCCAGGATATAATGAAAAACTGTTTTTT. It codes for CASSFRPPGYNEKLFF.

This clone was counted a single time. The chain employs TRBV5-1 and TRBJ1-2; a weak D match, TRBD1 (5 bases). The V end lost 4 bases, the J end lost 3 bases, and 16 bases lay between the germline ends. The germline CDR1 and CDR2 sequences are SGHRS and YFSETQ. CDR3 size: 15 residues. This chain's CDR3 is CASSPELGTDYGYTF. The DNA of the CDR3 is TGCGCCAGCAGCCCGGAGTTGGGGACGGACTATGGCTACACCTTC.

This clone showed up just a few times. The V and J genes are TRBV28 and TRBJ1-4; 7 bases line up with TRBD1. Trimming at V came to 6 bases and at J to 5 bases, leaving 3 bases not matched to a gene. The germline gives CDR1 MDHEN, CDR2 SYDVKM. The CDR3 runs to 13 residues. The CDR3 nucleotides are TGTGCCAGCAGGGACAGGATGAATGAAAAACTGTTTTTT. It is translated as CASRDRMNEKLFF. Complete variable domain (other parts from reference TRBV28 and TRBJ1-4): DVKVTQSSRYLVKRTGEKVFLECVQDMDHENMFWYRQDPGLGLRLIYFSYDVKMKEKGDIPEGYSVSREKKERFSLILESASTNQTSMYLCASRDRMNEKLFFGSGTQLSVL.

This clone came up once. The V call is TRBV28, the J call TRBJ2-1; D assignment may be TRBD1 or TRBD2 (6 bases each). The germline CDR1 and CDR2 sequences are MDHEN and SYDVKM. V lost 3 bases, J lost 2 bases, and 20 bases lay in between. The CDR3 contains 18 residues. Here the CDR3 DNA reads TGTGCCAGCAGTTTCCCATCCAGGGGAGGACGTCCCTACAATGAGCAGTTCTTC. This sequence encodes CASSFPSRGGRPYNEQFF.

The rearrangement links TRBV10-3 to TRBJ2-5; 10 nucleotides line up with TRBD2. The V and J ends lost 3 bases and 1 base, in that order; junction bases with no gene match: 11. Germline assignment: CDR1 ENHRY and CDR2 SYGVKD. This CDR3 contains 18 residues. This CDR3 reads CAISEFLETSGLQETQYF. DNA for the CDR3: TGTGCCATCAGTGAATTTCTGGAGACTAGCGGGCTCCAAGAGACCCAGTACTTC.